Following are 5 T cell receptor beta chains from one sample sequenced in a study of blood T cell repertoires in COVID-19. Profiled with immunoSEQ multiplex PCR; TCRdb holds only in-frame clones, not every one. Of under 130,000 clones in the sample, about 85% were seen once. The material sequenced was peripheral blood. Every receptor here comes from a human donor in a cohort sampled during active COVID-19.

This clone has at least ten counts. The chain is built from TRBV2 and TRBJ1-2, with D uncertain. The CDR3 length is 13 residues. V lost 3 bases and J 0 bases, leaving 5 bases between the germline ends. Germline V lookup: CDR1 SNHLY, CDR2 FYNNEI. The CDR3 loop is CASSDTANYGYTF. Here the CDR3 DNA reads TGTGCCAGCAGTGACACTGCTAACTATGGCTACACCTTC.

The V and J genes are TRBV4-2 and TRBJ2-3; the D gene is possibly TRBD1 (5 bases). This CDR3 is built from 16 residues. Trimming pared 2 bases from V and 0 bases from J, leaving 12 bases between. Germline CDR1 and CDR2: LGHNA and YNFKEQ. The CDR3: CASSQNGASSTDTQYF. The CDR3 DNA is TGTGCCAGCAGCCAAAATGGGGCTTCTAGCACAGATACGCAGTATTTT.

A note on this clone: At the DNA level, this CDR3 is encoded by other sequences in the same sample as well. The V call is TRBV5-1, the J call TRBJ2-7; perhaps TRBD2 as D (6 bases). Trimming took off 0 bases at V and 0 bases at J, with 10 bases between the two ends. The germline V gene has CDR1 SGHRS and CDR2 YFSETQ. The CDR3 is made up of 15 amino acids. Here the CDR3 reads CASSLVGGPSYEQYF. The CDR3 coding sequence is TGCGCCAGCAGCTTGGTCGGGGGACCCTCCTACGAGCAGTACTTC.

The chain links TRBV6-5 to TRBJ2-5, with a possible D match to TRBD1 (6 bases). CDR1 is MNHEY and CDR2 is SVGAGI in the germline V gene. Trimming pared 9 bases from V and 9 bases from J, leaving 14 bases between. The length of the CDR3 is 11 residues. The CDR3 loop is CASSGTISQYF. Written as DNA, the CDR3 is TGTGCCAGTTCCGGGACAATTTCCCAGTACTTC.

The chain is built from TRBV6-5 and TRBJ1-1; a possible D gene is TRBD1 (5 bases). The germline V gene has CDR1 MNHEY and CDR2 SVGAGI. Deletions cut 2 bases from V and 1 base from J, with 5 bases between. CDR3 size: 13 residues. CDR3: CASSYDRNTEAFF. The CDR3 DNA follows: TGTGCCAGCAGTTACGACAGGAACACTGAAGCTTTCTTT.